This entry lists 22 T cell receptor beta chains sequenced from one sample in a study of cytomegalovirus exposure and HLA in healthy donors. PCR involved 60 Vbeta and 13 Jbeta primers. Method: immunoSEQ multiplex PCR; TCRdb's copy keeps in-frame clones and lacks some. The data contain more than 55,000 clones, roughly 83% of them singletons. The sequenced sample was PBMCs. The receptors here all came from a man aged 25 to 40 in good health and CMV-seronegative.

V and J are TRBV2 and TRBJ1-2; TRBD1 aligns across 10 bases. With 6 bases clipped from V and 7 bases from J, the junction kept 8 bases outside the gene matches. The CDR3 totals 14 residues. Germline V lookup: CDR1 SNHLY, CDR2 FYNNEI. The CDR3 sequence: CASSIGTGDSGYTF. CDR3 DNA: TGTGCCAGCAGCATCGGGACAGGGGATAGTGGCTACACCTTC.

This clone was detected only a few times. Sequence at one end of the junction differs from germline and may be a read error. The chain joins TRBV4-3 to TRBJ1-4, with TRBD1 matching 8 bases. The CDR3 is 18 residues long. Germline CDR1 reads LGHNA; CDR2 reads YSLEER. The CDR3 region is CASSGGRWTGCGLRKTVF. DNA of the CDR3: TGCGCCAGCAGCGGTGGGAGGTGGACAGGGTGTGGATTACGAAAAACTGTTTTT.

The J gene is TRBJ1-1, the V gene TRBV2; weak D call: TRBD1 (5 bases). The CDR3 is 12 amino acids. V was cut by 5 bases and J by 3 bases, with 7 bases left in between. Germline CDR1 SNHLY, CDR2 FYNNEI. CDR3 sequence: CASSQTDTEAFF. DNA of the CDR3: TGTGCCAGCAGTCAGACAGACACTGAAGCTTTCTTT.

The J gene is TRBJ2-1, the V gene TRBV12-5, with 8 bases fitting TRBD2. With V trimmed by 7 bases and J by 9 bases, 11 bases remained unmatched. The CDR3 contains 14 residues. CDR1 is LGHNT and CDR2 is FRNRAP in the germline V gene. The CDR3 here is CASASQAGGFEQFF. CDR3 nucleotides: TGTGCTAGTGCTAGTCAGGCGGGGGGCTTTGAGCAGTTCTTC.

The chain combines TRBV2 with TRBJ2-5; possibly TRBD2 for D (6 bases). V lost 2 bases and J 6 bases, leaving 13 bases between the germline ends. Germline lookup yields CDR1 SNHLY and CDR2 FYNNEI. CDR3 length equals 14 residues. The CDR3 loop is CASSEMVAVKTQYF. The CDR3 nucleotides read TGTGCCAGCAGTGAAATGGTAGCGGTAAAGACCCAGTACTTC.

The chain carries TRBV18 and TRBJ2-7; 7 positions match TRBD2. This CDR3 is 14 amino acids long. With 3 bases clipped from V and 7 bases from J, the junction kept 9 bases outside the gene matches. Germline CDR1 and CDR2: KGHSH and LQKENI. CDR3 sequence (DNA): TGTGCCAGCTCACCCGACAGAACGCGGGGGGAGCAGTACTTC. This codes for CASSPDRTRGEQYF.

The V gene is TRBV5-4, the J gene TRBJ1-2; 8 bases match TRBD1. CDR1 SGHNT and CDR2 YYREEE come from the germline V gene (reference sequence). V was clipped by 2 bases and J by 7 bases; unmatched bases: 4. There are 13 residues in the CDR3. The CDR3, as DNA: TGTGCCAGCAGCTTAGAGGACAGGGCTGGCTACACCTTC. This codes for CASSLEDRAGYTF.

The J gene is TRBJ1-3, the V gene TRBV5-1; a possible D gene is TRBD1 (6 bases). CDR3 length: 16 residues. The germline V gene has CDR1 SGHRS and CDR2 YFSETQ. V lost 0 bases to trimming and J lost 4 bases, with 14 bases between them. The CDR3 loop is CASSLAPQGIGNTIYF. The CDR3 region has the DNA TGCGCCAGCAGCTTGGCACCACAGGGTATCGGAAACACCATATATTTT.

The V gene is TRBV4-1, the J gene TRBJ2-3, with D maybe TRBD2 (6 bases). Germline V gene data show CDR1 as MGHRA and CDR2 as YSYEKL. V gave up 1 base and J gave up 3 bases, with 14 bases separating them. The CDR3 runs to 16 residues. Written as DNA, the CDR3 is TGCGCCAGCAGCCAAGGTCTTACCGGGGGAACAGATACGCAGTATTTT. Translating it yields CASSQGLTGGTDTQYF.

V usage is TRBV19 and J usage is TRBJ1-4, with a possible D match to TRBD1 (5 bases). CDR1 LNHDA and CDR2 SQIVND come from the germline V gene (reference sequence). Trimming removed 8 bases at V and 7 bases at J, with 17 bases between. CDR3 length equals 14 residues. CDR3 in DNA: TGTGCCAGTTCGGGACTGCGCTCCATTGAAAAACTGTTTTTT. As protein: CASSGLRSIEKLFF.

The chain joins TRBV5-1 to TRBJ2-1; weak D call: TRBD2 (5 bases). Germline V CDR1 and CDR2: SGHRS, YFSETQ. V lost 0 bases and J 0 bases, leaving 10 bases between the germline ends. CDR3 length equals 16 residues. CDR3 bases: TGCGCCAGCAGCTTGGCTAGCACTAGCTCCTACAATGAGCAGTTCTTC. Translation gives CASSLASTSSYNEQFF.

This chain uses TRBV14 with TRBJ2-7; TRBD2 matches at 8 bases. Germline CDR1 SGHDN, CDR2 FVKESK. Trimming cost V 1 base and J 3 bases; bases outside gene matches: 17. This CDR3 comprises 19 residues. CDR3 coding DNA: TGTGCCAGCAGCCAAGGCGATATTCGGGGGGGATCTTGGGACTACGAGCAGTACTTC. It translates to CASSQGDIRGGSWDYEQYF.

The V and J genes are TRBV11-2 and TRBJ2-1; D remains unclear. V gave up 5 bases and J gave up 6 bases, with 14 bases separating them. Germline V gene lookup returns CDR1 SGHAT and CDR2 FQNNGV. There are 14 residues in the CDR3. Written as DNA, the CDR3 is TGTGCCAGCAGCCCCGAGGTGGTGGGCAATGAGCAGTTCTTC. It yields the protein CASSPEVVGNEQFF.

This chain connects TRBV7-9 to TRBJ2-7, with 9 bases identical to TRBD1. This CDR3 region has 15 residues. The germline CDR1 and CDR2 sequences are SEHNR and FQNEAQ (reference sequence). Losses at the gene ends were 2 bases for V and 3 bases for J; bases not matched to a gene: 5. CDR3 nucleotide sequence: TGTGCCAGCAGCTTAAAGGGACAGGGTTTCTACGAGCAGTACTTC. It translates to CASSLKGQGFYEQYF.

The rearrangement links TRBV14 to TRBJ1-6; 8 nucleotides align to TRBD1. Unmatched junction bases numbered 6, after V lost 4 bases and J lost 7 bases. The CDR3 runs to 15 residues. Germline assignment: CDR1 SGHDN and CDR2 FVKESK. The CDR3 bases are TGTGCCAGCAGCCTCAGGGGGCCGGGGAATTCACCCCTCCACTTT. Translation gives CASSLRGPGNSPLHF.

The chain employs TRBV7-9 and TRBJ2-1, with D perhaps matching TRBD1 (6 bases). V lost 5 bases and J lost 2, with 13 bases in between. CDR1 SEHNR and CDR2 FQNEAQ come from the germline V gene (reference sequence). The CDR3 is made up of 15 amino acids. CDR3 sequence (DNA): TGTGCCAGCAGCCCCAGGGGCCTCCCCTACAATGAGCAGTTCTTC. It is translated as CASSPRGLPYNEQFF.

V is TRBV7-2 and J is TRBJ1-3; D is possibly TRBD1 (5 bases). The CDR3 spans 16 residues. Trimming pared 1 base from V and 2 bases from J, leaving 12 bases between. Germline assignment: CDR1 SGHTA and CDR2 FQGNSA. The chain's CDR3 is CASSLGTPGAGNTIYF. The CDR3 DNA sequence: TGTGCCAGCAGCTTAGGGACACCGGGGGCTGGAAACACCATATATTTT.

This sequence joins TRBV25-1 and TRBJ2-1; the match to TRBD1 covers 8 bases. Germline V lookup: CDR1 MGHDK, CDR2 SYGVNS. J was trimmed by 4 bases and V by 4 bases; bases with no gene match: 9. The CDR3 is 16 residues long. The CDR3 sequence: CASSGPSRGLYNEQFF. CDR3 DNA sequence: TGTGCCAGCAGTGGTCCCTCCAGGGGGCTTTACAATGAGCAGTTCTTC.

In its sample, this clone was seen once. The J gene is TRBJ2-7, the V gene TRBV11-1, with TRBD1 matching 12 bases. The CDR3 spans 14 residues. The V gene end was trimmed by 3 bases and the J gene end by 7 bases; junction bases not matched to a gene: 4. Germline V CDR1 and CDR2: SGHAT, FQDESV (reference sequence). CDR3 residues: CASSLGQGAWEQYF. The CDR3 region has the DNA TGTGCCAGCAGCTTGGGACAGGGGGCTTGGGAGCAGTACTTC. The full variable domain, rest sourced from reference TRBV11-1 and TRBJ2-7, is EAEVAQSPRYKITEKSQAVAFWCDPISGHATLYWYRQILGQGPELLVQFQDESVVDDSQLPKDRFSAERLKGVDSTLKIQPAELGDSAMYLCASSLGQGAWEQYFGPGTRLTVT.

The chain is built from TRBV27 and TRBJ1-1; 8 bases line up with TRBD1. This CDR3 is built from 12 residues. V lost 8 bases and J lost 9; bases outside the gene matches: 8. Germline CDR1 reads MNHEY; CDR2 reads SMNVEV (reference sequence). CDR3 sequence reads: CASSTGGGKAFF. The CDR3 DNA sequence: TGTGCCAGCTCCACAGGGGGAGGGAAAGCTTTCTTT.

The V call is TRBV2, the J call TRBJ2-1; D might be TRBD2 (6 bases). The CDR3 has 11 amino acids. Looked up from germline, CDR1 is SNHLY and CDR2 is FYNNEI. The germline V and J ends were trimmed by 6 bases and 10 bases, with 10 bases remaining between them. The CDR3 nucleotides read TGTGCCAGCAGGCTAGCGACAGAGCAGTTCTTC. It yields the protein CASRLATEQFF.

V gene TRBV5-1 combines with J gene TRBJ1-6; possible D gene TRBD1, 6 bases. This CDR3 region has 14 residues. Germline V gene lookup returns CDR1 SGHRS and CDR2 YFSETQ. Trimming took 3 bases from V and 5 from J, leaving 9 bases between them. The CDR3 sequence: CASSSGTNNSPLHF. CDR3 coding DNA: TGCGCCAGCAGCTCCGGGACAAATAATTCACCCCTCCACTTT. Together with reference TRBV5-1 and TRBJ1-6, the CDR3 gives the full variable domain: KAGVTQTPRYLIKTRGQQVTLSCSPISGHRSVSWYQQTPGQGLQFLFEYFSETQRNKGNFPGRFSGRQFSNSRSEMNVSTLELGDSALYLCASSSGTNNSPLHFGNGTRLTVT.